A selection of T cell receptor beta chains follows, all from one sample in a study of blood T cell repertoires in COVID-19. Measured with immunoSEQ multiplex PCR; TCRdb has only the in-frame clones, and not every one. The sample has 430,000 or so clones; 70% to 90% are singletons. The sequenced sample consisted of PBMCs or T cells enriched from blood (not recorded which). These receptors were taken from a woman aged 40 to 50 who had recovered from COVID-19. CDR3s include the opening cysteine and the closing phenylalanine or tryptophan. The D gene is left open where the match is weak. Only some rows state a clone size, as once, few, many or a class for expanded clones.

CDR3: CASSPTGGAETQYF
DNA: TGTGCCAGCAGCCCGACAGGGGGCGCGGAGACCCAGTACTTC
D: TRBD1
size: NA
V: TRBV7-9
J: TRBJ2-5

CDR3: CASSDRTGRGYGTNTEAFF
DNA: TGTGCCAGCAGCGATCGGACAGGCAGGGGGTATGGGACGAACACTGAAGCTTTCTTT
D: TRBD1
size: NA
V: TRBV9
J: TRBJ1-1

CDR3: CASVEQGALVQPQHF
DNA: TGTGCCAGCGTCGAGCAGGGGGCCTTGGTTCAGCCCCAGCATTTT
D: TRBD1
size: once
V: TRBV6-5
J: TRBJ1-5

CDR3: CASVDYSGNTIYF
DNA: TGTGCCAGTGTAGACTACTCTGGAAACACCATATATTTT
D: NA
size: NA
V: TRBV19
J: TRBJ1-3

CDR3: CASSPRGDTQYF
DNA: TGTGCCAGCAGCCCCCGAGGGGATACGCAGTATTTT
D: NA
size: NA
V: TRBV12-3/TRBV12-4
J: TRBJ2-3

CDR3: CASSYLRDINQPQHF
DNA: TGTGCCAGCAGTTACCTCCGGGACATCAATCAGCCCCAGCATTTT
D: NA
size: few
V: TRBV6-6
J: TRBJ1-5

CDR3: CASSSYSGRADLQFF
DNA: TGTGCCAGCAGCTCTTATAGCGGGAGGGCCGATCTGCAGTTCTTC
D: TRBD2
size: NA
V: TRBV11-2
J: TRBJ2-1

CDR3: CASSRKAGGGTGELFF
DNA: TGTGCCAGCAGTCGTAAAGCGGGAGGGGGCACGGGGGAGCTGTTTTTT
D: TRBD2
size: NA
V: TRBV27
J: TRBJ2-2

CDR3: CASSPQLNTEAFF
DNA: TGTGCCAGCTCACCTCAACTAAACACTGAAGCTTTCTTT
D: NA
size: NA
V: TRBV18
J: TRBJ1-1

CDR3: CASGSSVRTGSPVRQYF
DNA: TGTGCTAGTGGTTCGTCCGTGAGGACAGGGTCCCCAGTGCGGCAGTACTTC
D: TRBD1
size: NA
V: TRBV12-5
J: TRBJ2-7

CDR3: CASSFRRGYEQYF
DNA: TGTGCCAGCAGTTTTAGGCGGGGCTACGAGCAGTACTTC
D: NA
size: NA
V: TRBV12-3/TRBV12-4
J: TRBJ2-7

CDR3: CASRLAGQETQYF
DNA: TGTGCCAGCCGCCTGGCGGGCCAAGAGACCCAGTACTTC
D: NA
size: NA
V: TRBV7-8
J: TRBJ2-5

CDR3: CAWSSGDSGNTIYF
DNA: TGTGCCTGGAGTTCGGGGGACTCTGGAAACACCATATATTTT
D: NA
size: NA
V: TRBV30
J: TRBJ1-3

CDR3: CASSPQGPRGETQYF
DNA: TGCGCCAGCAGCCCCCAGGGACCCAGGGGGGAGACCCAGTACTTC
D: TRBD1
size: NA
V: TRBV5-1
J: TRBJ2-5

CDR3: CATSGSQEGKVGNQPQHF
DNA: TGTGCCACCAGTGGCTCCCAGGAGGGGAAGGTGGGTAATCAGCCCCAGCATTTT
D: NA
size: few
V: TRBV24-1
J: TRBJ1-5

CDR3: CASSLFRGRAFF
DNA: TGTGCCAGCAGTTTATTCAGGGGTAGAGCTTTCTTT
D: NA
size: NA
V: TRBV12-3/TRBV12-4
J: TRBJ1-1

CDR3: CASSISDRLAGASNYEQYF
DNA: TGTGCCAGTAGTATTTCCGACAGACTAGCGGGAGCCTCGAACTACGAGCAGTACTTC
D: TRBD2
size: NA
V: TRBV19
J: TRBJ2-7

CDR3: CSASRRTGLNTEAFF
DNA: TGCAGTGCTAGTCGTCGGACAGGCTTGAACACTGAAGCTTTCTTT
D: TRBD1
size: NA
V: TRBV20-1
J: TRBJ1-1

CDR3: CASKRNRDDSPLHF
DNA: TGTGCCAGCAAGAGGAACAGGGATGATTCACCCCTCCACTTT
D: NA
size: NA
V: TRBV2
J: TRBJ1-6

CDR3: CASSLRQGLSTDTQYF
DNA: TGTGCCAGCTCACTCCGACAGGGCCTTAGCACAGATACGCAGTATTTT
D: TRBD1
size: NA
V: TRBV18
J: TRBJ2-3

CDR3: CASSLEAGANEKLFF
DNA: TGCGCCAGCAGCTTGGAGGCAGGGGCTAATGAAAAACTGTTTTTT
D: NA
size: NA
V: TRBV5-1
J: TRBJ1-4

CDR3: CASSQTGTTRSYEQYF
DNA: TGTGCCAGCAGCCAGACCGGGACTACTAGATCCTACGAGCAGTACTTC
D: TRBD2
size: NA
V: TRBV14
J: TRBJ2-7

CDR3: CATSLALGGSAEAFF
DNA: TGTGCCACCAGCCTAGCCTTAGGAGGAAGCGCTGAAGCTTTCTTT
D: NA
size: NA
V: TRBV15
J: TRBJ1-1

CDR3: CASSRIDRATYGYTF
DNA: TGTGCCAGCAGCCGTATCGACAGGGCAACCTATGGCTACACCTTC
D: TRBD1
size: NA
V: TRBV7-2
J: TRBJ1-2

CDR3: CASSQVVPGRYGYTF
DNA: TGTGCCAGCAGCCAAGTAGTCCCAGGGCGCTATGGCTACACCTTC
D: NA
size: NA
V: TRBV3-1/TRBV3-2
J: TRBJ1-2

CDR3: CASSPGSSGAQETQYF
DNA: TGTGCCAGCTCACCCGGGTCTAGCGGGGCCCAAGAGACCCAGTACTTC
D: TRBD2
size: NA
V: TRBV18
J: TRBJ2-5

CDR3: CASSLAGGHGSPLHF
DNA: TGTGCCAGCAGCTTAGCAGGGGGACATGGCTCACCCCTCCACTTT
D: TRBD1
size: few
V: TRBV11-3
J: TRBJ1-6

CDR3: CASSVRDIRAGYTF
DNA: TGTGCCAGTAGTGTTCGGGACATTAGGGCTGGCTACACCTTC
D: NA
size: NA
V: TRBV19
J: TRBJ1-2